This paragraph reports one T cell receptor beta chain. Its specificity is not known. These data originate in a study of T cell responses to AZD1222 COVID-19 vaccine. Whole-study results and caveats: The breadth and depth of Spike-specific TCRs increased once two AZD1222 doses had been given.

Libraries were prepared by immunoSEQ multiplex PCR; TCRdb keeps only in-frame clonotypes and omits some of them. Of about 79,000 clones listed, around 84% are singletons. This specimen consisted of peripheral blood, obtained on day 0 of AZD1222 vaccination. The clonotype was recovered from an adult in good health.

The CDR3 DNA reads as TGTGCCAGCTCACCAGGGGCGAACTACGAGCAGTACTTC. Translation gives CASSPGANYEQYF. The chain links TRBV18 to TRBJ2-7, with D perhaps matching TRBD1 (5 bases). The germline V and J ends were trimmed by 2 bases and 3 bases, with 8 bases remaining between them. This CDR3 spans 13 amino acids. CDR1 and CDR2 from the germline V gene are KGHSH and LQKENI. The full variable domain, rest sourced from reference TRBV18 and TRBJ2-7, is NAGVMQNPRHLVRRRGQEARLRCSPMKGHSHVYWYRQLPEEGLKFMVYLQKENIIDESGMPKERFSAEFPKEGPSILRIQQVVRGDSAAYFCASSPGANYEQYFGPGTRLTVT.